This entry is about one T cell receptor (beta chain). In the original processing: Using reference gene primer amplification, nucleated cell counts were estimated. Clones were sequenced by immunoSEQ multiplex PCR, and TCRdb holds only the in-frame ones, with some missing. V, J and clone size are taken as reported in that table, and D and trimming were inferred from the DNA itself. The data hold around 150,000 clones, with about 88% observed a single time. The Seattle patients, enrolled during active infection, were followed longitudinally. The record originates from a study of blood T cell repertoires in COVID-19. CDR1 and CDR2 (germline): SGHTA, FQGNSA. V was shortened by 5 bases and J by 2 bases, with 13 bases between the two germline ends. This CDR3 has 14 amino acids.

The chain carries TRBV7-2 and TRBJ2-7; D ambiguous. This TCR derives from a woman aged 55-70 years with COVID-19, enrolled during active disease. Specimen: peripheral blood. Here the CDR3 DNA reads TGTGCCAGCAGCCCCCCAGCGACTCCCTACGAGCAGTACTTC. Translated: CASSPPATPYEQYF. The full variable domain, with the rest looked up from reference TRBV7-2 and TRBJ2-7, is GAGVSQSPSNKVTEKGKDVELRCDPISGHTALYWYRQSLGQGLEFLIYFQGNSAPDKSGLPSDRFSAERTGGSVSTLTIQRTQQEDSAVYLCASSPPATPYEQYFGPGTRLTVT.